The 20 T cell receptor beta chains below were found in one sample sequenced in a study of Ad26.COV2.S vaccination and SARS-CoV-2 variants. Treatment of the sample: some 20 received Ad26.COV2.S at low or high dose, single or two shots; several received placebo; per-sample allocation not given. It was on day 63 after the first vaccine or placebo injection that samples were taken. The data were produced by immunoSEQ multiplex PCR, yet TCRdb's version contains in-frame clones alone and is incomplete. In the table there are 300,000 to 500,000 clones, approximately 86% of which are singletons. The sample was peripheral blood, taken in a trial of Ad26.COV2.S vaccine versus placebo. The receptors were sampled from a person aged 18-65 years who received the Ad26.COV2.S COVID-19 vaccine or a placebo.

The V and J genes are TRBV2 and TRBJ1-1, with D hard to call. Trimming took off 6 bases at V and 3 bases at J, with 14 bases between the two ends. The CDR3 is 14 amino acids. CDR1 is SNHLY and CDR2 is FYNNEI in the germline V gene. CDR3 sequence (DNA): TGTGCCAGCAGATCCAGAGTCATTCACACTGAAGCTTTCTTT. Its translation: CASRSRVIHTEAFF.

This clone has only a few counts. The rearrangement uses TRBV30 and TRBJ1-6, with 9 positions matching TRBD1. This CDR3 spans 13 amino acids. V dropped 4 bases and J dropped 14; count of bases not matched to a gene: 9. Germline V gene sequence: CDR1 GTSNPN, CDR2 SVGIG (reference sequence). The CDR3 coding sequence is TGTGCCTGGAACCGACAGGGGGGTTCGACCCTCCACTTT. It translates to CAWNRQGGSTLHF. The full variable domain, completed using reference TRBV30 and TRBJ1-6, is SQTIHQWPATLVQPVGSPLSLECTVEGTSNPNLYWYRQAAGRGLQLLFYSVGIGQISSEVPQNLSASRPQDRQFILSSKKLLLSDSGFYLCAWNRQGGSTLHFGNGTRLTVT.

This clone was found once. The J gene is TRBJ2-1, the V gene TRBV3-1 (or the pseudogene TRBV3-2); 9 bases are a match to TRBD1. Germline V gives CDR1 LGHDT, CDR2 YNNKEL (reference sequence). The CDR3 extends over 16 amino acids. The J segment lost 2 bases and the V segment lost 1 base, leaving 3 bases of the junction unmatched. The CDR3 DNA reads TGTGCCAGCAGCCAAGGTTGGGACAGGGCCTACAATGAGCAGTTCTTC. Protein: CASSQGWDRAYNEQFF.

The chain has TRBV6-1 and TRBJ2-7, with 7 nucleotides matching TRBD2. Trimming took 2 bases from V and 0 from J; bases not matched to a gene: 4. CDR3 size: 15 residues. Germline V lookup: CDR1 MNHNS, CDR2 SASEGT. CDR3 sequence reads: CASSEYAGVSYEQYF. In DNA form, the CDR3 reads TGTGCCAGCAGTGAATACGCGGGGGTCTCCTACGAGCAGTACTTC.

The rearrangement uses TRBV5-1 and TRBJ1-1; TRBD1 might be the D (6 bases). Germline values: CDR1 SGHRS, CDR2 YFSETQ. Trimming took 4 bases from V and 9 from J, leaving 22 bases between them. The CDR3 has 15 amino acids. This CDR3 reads CASSNDGGRESKAFF. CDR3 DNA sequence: TGCGCCAGCAGCAATGATGGGGGGCGCGAATCGAAAGCTTTCTTT.

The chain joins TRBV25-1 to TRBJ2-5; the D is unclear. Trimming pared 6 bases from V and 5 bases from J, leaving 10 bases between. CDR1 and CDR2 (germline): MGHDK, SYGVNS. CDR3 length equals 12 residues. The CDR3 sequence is CASRGFVETQYF. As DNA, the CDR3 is TGTGCCAGCAGAGGGTTTGTGGAGACCCAGTACTTC.

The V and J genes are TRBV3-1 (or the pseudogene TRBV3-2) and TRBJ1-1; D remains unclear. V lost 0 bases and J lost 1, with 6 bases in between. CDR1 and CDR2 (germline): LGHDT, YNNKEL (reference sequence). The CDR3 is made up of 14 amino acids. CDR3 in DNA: TGTGCCAGCAGCCAAGAGCCGGAGAACACTGAAGCTTTCTTT. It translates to CASSQEPENTEAFF.

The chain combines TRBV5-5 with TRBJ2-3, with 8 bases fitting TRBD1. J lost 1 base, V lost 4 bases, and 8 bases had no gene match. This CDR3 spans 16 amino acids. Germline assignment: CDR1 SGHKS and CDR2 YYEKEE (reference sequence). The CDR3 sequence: CASSPPGRGRTDTQYF. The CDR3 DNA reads TGTGCCAGCAGCCCCCCCGGCAGGGGGCGCACAGATACGCAGTATTTT.

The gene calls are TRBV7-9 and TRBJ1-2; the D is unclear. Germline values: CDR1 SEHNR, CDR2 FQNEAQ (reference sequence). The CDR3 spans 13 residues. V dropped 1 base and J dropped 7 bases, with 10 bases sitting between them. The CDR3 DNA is TGTGCCAGCAGCTTAGTCCAGGCTCGTGGCTACACCTTC. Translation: CASSLVQARGYTF.

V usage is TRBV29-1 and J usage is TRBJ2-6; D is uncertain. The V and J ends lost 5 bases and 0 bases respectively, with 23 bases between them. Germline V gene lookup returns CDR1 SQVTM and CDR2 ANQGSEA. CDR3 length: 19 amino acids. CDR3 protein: CSVLVNGPTKASGANVLTF. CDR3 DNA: TGCAGCGTTCTCGTCAATGGGCCCACAAAGGCCTCTGGGGCCAACGTCCTGACTTTC.

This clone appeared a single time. CDR3 region: CASSLVGGLRYEQYF. The CDR3 bases are TGTGCCAGCAGCTTGGTGGGGGGGTTGAGGTACGAGCAGTACTTC. The chain employs TRBV5-6 and TRBJ2-7; 7 bases agree with TRBD2. Germline V gene lookup returns CDR1 SGHDT and CDR2 YYEEEE. V shed 0 bases and J 4 bases; nucleotides not matched to a gene: 7. This CDR3 comprises 15 residues.

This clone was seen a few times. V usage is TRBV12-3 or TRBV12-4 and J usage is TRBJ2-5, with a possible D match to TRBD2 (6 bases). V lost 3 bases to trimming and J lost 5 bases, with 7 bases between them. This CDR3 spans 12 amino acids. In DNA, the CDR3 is TGTGCCAGCAGTTTCGGGGGTGAGACCCAGTACTTC. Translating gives CASSFGGETQYF.

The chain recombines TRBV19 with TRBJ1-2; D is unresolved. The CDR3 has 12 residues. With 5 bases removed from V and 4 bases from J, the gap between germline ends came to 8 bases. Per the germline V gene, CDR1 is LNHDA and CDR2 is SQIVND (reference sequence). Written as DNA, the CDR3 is TGTGCCAGTAGTTGGGTCGGCTATGGCTACACCTTC. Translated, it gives CASSWVGYGYTF.

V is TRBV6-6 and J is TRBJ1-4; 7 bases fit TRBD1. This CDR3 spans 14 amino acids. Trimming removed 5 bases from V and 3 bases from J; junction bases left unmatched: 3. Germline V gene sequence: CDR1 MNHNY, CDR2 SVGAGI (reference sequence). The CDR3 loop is CASSTGTANEKLFF. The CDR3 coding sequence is TGTGCCAGCAGTACCGGGACAGCTAATGAAAAACTGTTTTTT.

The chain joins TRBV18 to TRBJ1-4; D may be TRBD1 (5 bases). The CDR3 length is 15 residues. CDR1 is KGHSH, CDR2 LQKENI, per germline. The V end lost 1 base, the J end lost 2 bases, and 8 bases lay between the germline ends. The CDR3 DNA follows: TGTGCCAGCTCACCACGGGACTCTACTAATGAAAAACTGTTTTTT. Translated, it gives CASSPRDSTNEKLFF.

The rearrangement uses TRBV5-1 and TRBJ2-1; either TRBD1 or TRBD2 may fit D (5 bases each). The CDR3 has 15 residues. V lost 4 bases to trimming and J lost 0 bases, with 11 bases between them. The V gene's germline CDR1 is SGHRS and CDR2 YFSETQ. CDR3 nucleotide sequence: TGCGCCAGCAGCGGGGACGGGAACTCCTACAATGAGCAGTTCTTC. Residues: CASSGDGNSYNEQFF.

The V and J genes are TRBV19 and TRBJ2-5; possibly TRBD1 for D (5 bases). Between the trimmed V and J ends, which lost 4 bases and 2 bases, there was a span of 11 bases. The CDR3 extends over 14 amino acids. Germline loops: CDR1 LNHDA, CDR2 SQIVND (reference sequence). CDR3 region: CASSSRQGQETQYF. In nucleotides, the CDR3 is TGTGCCAGTAGTAGTCGGCAGGGACAAGAGACCCAGTACTTC.

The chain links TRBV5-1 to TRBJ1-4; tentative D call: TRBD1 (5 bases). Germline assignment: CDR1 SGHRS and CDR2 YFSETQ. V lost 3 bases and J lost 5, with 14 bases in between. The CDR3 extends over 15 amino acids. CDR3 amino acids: CASSWGETLNEKLFF. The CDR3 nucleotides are TGCGCCAGCAGCTGGGGGGAGACCCTAAATGAAAAACTGTTTTTT. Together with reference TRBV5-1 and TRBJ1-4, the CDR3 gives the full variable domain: KAGVTQTPRYLIKTRGQQVTLSCSPISGHRSVSWYQQTPGQGLQFLFEYFSETQRNKGNFPGRFSGRQFSNSRSEMNVSTLELGDSALYLCASSWGETLNEKLFFGSGTQLSVL.

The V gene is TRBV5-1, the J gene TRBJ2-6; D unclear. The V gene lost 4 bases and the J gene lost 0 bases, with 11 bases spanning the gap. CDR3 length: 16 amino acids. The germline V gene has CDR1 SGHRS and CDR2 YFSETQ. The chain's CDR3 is CASSLDASSGANVLTF. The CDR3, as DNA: TGCGCCAGCAGCCTGGACGCGAGCTCTGGGGCCAACGTCCTGACTTTC.

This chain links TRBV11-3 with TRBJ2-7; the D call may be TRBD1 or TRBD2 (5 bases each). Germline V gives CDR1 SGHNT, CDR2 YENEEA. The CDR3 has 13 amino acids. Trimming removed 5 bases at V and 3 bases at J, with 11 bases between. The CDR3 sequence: CASSPGPFYEQYF. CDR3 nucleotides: TGTGCCAGCAGCCCGGGACCGTTCTACGAGCAGTACTTC.